This section outlines one T cell receptor beta chain sequence together with its context. Its antigen remains unidentified. The table came from immunoSEQ multiplex PCR; TCRdb's copy has only in-frame clones and leaves some out. The repertoire includes 60,000 or so clones, 88% of them detected once, and around 10% sits in the top ten. This entry is derived from a study of OX40 agonist ivuxolimab in advanced cancers. Study-level information: A diagnosis of hepatocellular carcinoma, melanoma, renal cell or head and neck cancer was present in dose-escalation patients. The study, taken as a whole, reports: Researchers report that CD8+ T cells had, on average, more expanded clones than CD4+.

Sequenced material: CD4+ or CD8+ T cells sorted from blood, taken in a trial of the OX40 agonist ivuxolimab. This TCR was recovered from an adult with an advanced solid tumor such as melanoma, head and neck, liver or kidney cancer.

CDR3 bases: TGTGCCAGCAGGGACGGGTATCAGCCCCAGCATTTT. This gives the protein CASRDGYQPQHF. The genes are TRBV6-1 and TRBJ1-5; D is undetermined. CDR1 and CDR2 from the germline V gene are MNHNS and SASEGT. This CDR3 has 12 amino acids. V gave up 6 bases and J gave up 5 bases, with 8 bases separating them.